This passage covers 13 T cell receptor beta chains from one sample sequenced in a study of shared clonotypes between healthy human individuals (dated by TCRdb to 2020 to 2021). Libraries were constructed by the immunoSEQ multiplex PCR assay. The table comes from immuneACCESS by way of TCRdb, which keeps in-frame sequences with V and J called. Part of the clones is missing from these tables; in studies checked, under half for an unresolved V gene and the rest for unknown reasons. Recorded for this sample are about 2 million clones; 85% to 95% of them occurred a single time. The ten most abundant clones make up 0.1% to 0.15% of the sample. The sequenced material came from naive CD4+ T cells sorted from blood. The sample's cell subset or site label, decoded: CD45RA+ positively selected. These receptor sequences come from a man between 18 and 35 years old in good health.

Note on this clone: Within the sample, other DNA sequences also encode this same CDR3. J is TRBJ1-2 and V is TRBV7-2; D might be TRBD1 (5 bases). The V end lost 0 bases, the J end lost 5 bases, and 10 bases lay between the germline ends. Germline V gives CDR1 SGHTA, CDR2 FQGNSA. The CDR3 spans 14 residues. This chain's CDR3 is CASSLAGTDYGYTF. The CDR3 region has the DNA TGTGCCAGCAGCTTAGCCGGGACGGATTATGGCTACACCTTC.

V and J are TRBV25-1 and TRBJ2-7; 11 bases agree with TRBD1. Germline assignment: CDR1 MGHDK and CDR2 SYGVNS. V was clipped by 8 bases and J by 6 bases; unmatched bases: 6. This CDR3 comprises 13 residues. The CDR3 reads CASRWTGGAEQYF. In nucleotides, the CDR3 is TGTGCCAGCCGTTGGACAGGGGGCGCCGAGCAGTACTTC.

This chain joins TRBV6-1 and TRBJ2-7; D remains unclear. The V end was cut by 0 bases, the J end by 9 bases, with 12 bases between. Germline assignment: CDR1 MNHNS and CDR2 SASEGT. The CDR3 is 13 residues long. This chain's CDR3 is CASSEASRVGQYF. CDR3 sequence (DNA): TGTGCCAGCAGTGAAGCGTCTAGAGTAGGGCAGTACTTC.

In its sample, this clone was seen many times. Distinct nucleotide sequences in the sample also encode this CDR3. V gene TRBV18 combines with J gene TRBJ1-5; D uncertain. The CDR3 has 13 amino acids. The V gene lost 4 bases and the J gene lost 11 bases, with 15 bases spanning the gap. From germline, CDR1 is KGHSH and CDR2 LQKENI. DNA for the CDR3: TGTGCCAGCTCACTGGCAAGGTATCGGGCCCAGCATTTT. Amino acids: CASSLARYRAQHF.

As for this clone: Other DNA sequences in the sample encode the same CDR3. This sequence joins TRBV6-5 and TRBJ2-3, with TRBD1 as a possible D gene (5 bases). Germline V CDR1 and CDR2: MNHEY, SVGAGI. V was pared by 5 bases and J by 4 bases, with 7 bases between. The CDR3 contains 12 residues. The CDR3 nucleotides are TGTGCCAGCAGTAGACAGCCAGATACGCAGTATTTT. Amino acids: CASSRQPDTQYF.

V is TRBV7-3 and J is TRBJ1-6; D ambiguous. CDR3 length: 14 residues. The V end was cut by 5 bases, the J end by 9 bases, with 14 bases between. CDR1 and CDR2 (germline): SGHTA, FQGTGA. The DNA of the CDR3 is TGTGCCAGCAGCGCAGACGGCCGTTCTTCACCCCTCCACTTT. Protein sequence: CASSADGRSSPLHF.

This sequence joins TRBV6-6 and TRBJ1-5; 7 nucleotides align to TRBD1. V was clipped by 6 bases and J by 6 bases; unmatched bases: 8. The CDR3 sequence is 14 residues long. CDR1 is MNHNY and CDR2 is SVGAGI in the germline V gene (reference sequence). CDR3 residues: CASRGGTESQPQHF. The CDR3 nucleotides are TGTGCCAGCAGGGGCGGGACAGAAAGTCAGCCCCAGCATTTT.

The chain links TRBV5-1 to TRBJ2-1; 7 nucleotides line up with TRBD1. Germline assignment: CDR1 SGHRS and CDR2 YFSETQ. With V trimmed by 0 bases and J by 2 bases, 2 bases remained unmatched. The CDR3 has 15 amino acids. CDR3 in DNA: TGCGCCAGCAGCTTGGACAGGGGCGCCTACAATGAGCAGTTCTTC. It specifies CASSLDRGAYNEQFF.

V usage is TRBV5-1 and J usage is TRBJ1-1; 8 positions match TRBD1. Trimming at V came to 6 bases and at J to 3 bases, leaving 7 bases not matched to a gene. CDR1 is SGHRS and CDR2 is YFSETQ in the germline V gene. The CDR3 is made up of 14 amino acids. This chain's CDR3 is CASTSGQVDTEAFF. In DNA, the CDR3 is TGCGCCAGCACCTCGGGACAGGTGGACACTGAAGCTTTCTTT. The full variable domain, completed using reference TRBV5-1 and TRBJ1-1, is KAGVTQTPRYLIKTRGQQVTLSCSPISGHRSVSWYQQTPGQGLQFLFEYFSETQRNKGNFPGRFSGRQFSNSRSEMNVSTLELGDSALYLCASTSGQVDTEAFFGQGTRLTVV.

The V and J genes are TRBV28 and TRBJ1-5; D remains ambiguous. The CDR3 sequence is 16 residues long. CDR1 is MDHEN, CDR2 SYDVKM, per germline. Trimming took off 7 bases at V and 3 bases at J, with 19 bases between the two ends. The CDR3: CASNILPAANNQPQHF. CDR3 nucleotide sequence: TGTGCCAGCAACATCCTTCCGGCAGCCAACAATCAGCCCCAGCATTTT.

This rearrangement joins TRBV6-6 to TRBJ2-5; TRBD2 agrees at 8 bases. This CDR3 is 15 amino acids long. CDR1 is MNHNY and CDR2 is SVGAGI in the germline V gene (reference sequence). Trimming cost V 4 bases and J 1 base; bases outside gene matches: 5. DNA of the CDR3: TGTGCCAGCAGTTTCCCCACTAGCGGCCAAGAGACCCAGTACTTC. Protein product: CASSFPTSGQETQYF.

The chain uses TRBV7-9 and TRBJ1-6, with no clear D. The germline V gene encodes CDR1 SEHNR and CDR2 FQNEAQ (reference sequence). This CDR3 spans 15 amino acids. V was clipped by 2 bases and J by 3 bases, with 8 bases between them. The CDR3 protein is CASSLRDLYNSPLHF. The CDR3 DNA reads as TGTGCCAGCAGCTTACGGGATCTCTATAATTCACCCCTCCACTTT.

Comment on this clone: In the same sample, other DNA sequences code for this CDR3. The chain combines TRBV28 with TRBJ1-5; 11 nucleotides line up with TRBD1. The CDR3 runs to 15 residues. CDR1 and CDR2 (germline): MDHEN, SYDVKM. Trimming removed 3 bases from V and 4 bases from J; junction bases left unmatched: 2. CDR3 bases: TGTGCCAGCAGTTTGGGGACAGGGGGAAATCAGCCCCAGCATTTT. Amino acids: CASSLGTGGNQPQHF.